This TCR beta chain is drawn from a study of regulatory T cells in long-lasting Graves disease (dated by TCRdb to the early 2020s). Broadly, across the study: Persistent Graves' disease was defined as persistently positive TSH receptor autoantibodies together with antithyroid drug treatment for over 5 years. This study used TCR sequencing and RNA sequencing of peripheral blood to compare persistent Graves' disease patients against newly diagnosed Graves' disease patients. The study was registered as a clinical trial and conducted in China. A total of approximately 35 samples were covered by TCR sequencing, comprising around 13 persistent and around 20 newly diagnosed Graves' disease patients. In the clinical cohort, patients with persistent Graves' disease had used antithyroid drugs for an average of about 10.3 years.

A word on this clonotype: Its binding antigen is unknown. Per-base quality was not reported, and no clone a single base away is much larger than it.

The time point label for this specimen denotes: persistent/refractory GD, antithyroid drugs over 5 years with positive TRAb. For both TCR sequencing and RNA sequencing, RNA was extracted from PBMCs using TRIzol. The diagnosis of Graves' disease was made according to American Thyroid Association guidelines. Patients were recruited from an endocrinology department in Xi'an, China. Each patient gave 9 to 10 milliliters of peripheral blood, collected in an EDTA anticoagulant tube. Ficoll Paque Plus density gradient separation was used to isolate PBMCs, and no additional T cell sorting was done. An Agilent 2100 Bioanalyzer and agarose gel were used to assess RNA quality, and a NanoDrop 2000 was used to measure RNA concentration. The CDR3 starts with the cysteine, ends with the phenylalanine, and has 15 residues. Kept here is only the CDR3 DNA, which spans 45 bases and is read in frame from base 1. CDR1 and CDR2 are drawn from the germline V gene (reference sequence): LGHDT, YNNKEL. V is clipped by 1 base and J by 3 bases, and the sequence between their germline boundaries is 10 bases long.

The library was generated by multiplex PCR. Sequencing instrument: Illumina HiSeq 4000. iRepertoire HTBI primers and Arm-PCR amplification of CDR3 regions were used to construct TCR beta libraries. PCR products were gel purified before sequencing. The authors' analysis ran thus. Gene usage analysis of CDR3 amino acid clonotypes relied on the 55 to 80 TRBV and about 15 TRBJ segments identified across samples. Filtered high-quality paired reads were merged into contigs using COPE and FqMerger. BLAST was used to align contigs to the IMGT TRBV, TRBD and TRBJ reference genes, and CDR3 was defined following IMGT. Clonotypes above 0.1% frequency were classified as highly expanded clones. Shannon entropy was used to measure repertoire diversity, and the Gini coefficient was used to measure V-J evenness. Clonotypes shared by more than one individual were considered public. Starting from the raw public reads, TCRdb applied fastp trimming at Q25, assembled clones with MiXCR and retained in-frame beta chains. Under each unique CDR3 protein, matching rows form one entry showing the most common genes and DNA. TCRdb's processing, not the authors', yielded these V and J calls. The sample contains a few hundred thousand distinct CDR3 sequences, around 20% of them found a single time. The ten largest clonotypes hold about 61% of the sample.

The paper's findings and limits, for the study overall: Compared with newly diagnosed patients, persistent Graves' disease patients had lower TCR Shannon entropy and fewer highly expanded clones, which suggests clonal expansion. Sequencing and analysis were limited to the TCR beta chain. Peripheral blood alone was examined, since thyroid tissue, which constituted the primary lesion, could not be accessed. Persistent disease showed preferential use of TRBV28, TRBJ1-2 and TRBJ2-5, whereas newly diagnosed disease favored TRBV20-1 and TRBJ2-1. The authors noted that the small sample size was a limitation that may lower accuracy. More public clonotypes were shared among persistent patients (more than 2,500) than among newly diagnosed patients (approximately 1,000).

The receptor was derived from a female donor with Graves disease. The sample consisted of peripheral blood mononuclear cells (PBMCs), taken when the disease was refractory, from a patient treated with antithyroid drugs. Rearrangement joined TRBV3-1 to TRBJ1-5; a confident D gene designation cannot be given. The DNA sequence is given as TGTGCCAGCAGCCAAGGGGCCCGGGACAATCAGCCCCAGCATTTT. Its protein product is CASSQGARDNQPQHF.